This record looks at one TCR beta chain sequence and its context. Its target antigen remains unknown. No qualities accompany the bases; no much larger clone lies one base away. This entry is derived from a study of T cells in narcolepsy (dated by TCRdb to between 2017 and 2018). Regarding the research as a whole: Patients with narcolepsy type 1 or type 2 (NT1, NT2) and healthy control donors were enrolled in the study. Autoreactive T cells targeting hypocretin neuron self-antigens (hypocretin, TRIB2) were sought in narcolepsy patients, and TCR Vbeta sequencing was used to track clonotypes in blood and CSF.

The library was prepared using the immunoSEQ multiplex PCR assay. TCRdb stores this immuneACCESS table with in-frame sequences only. Part of the clones is absent; in the studies checked, under half of the shortfall reflects unresolved V genes, and no reason is known for the rest. For this sample there are tens of thousands of clones; about four fifths appear just once. The biggest ten clones account for about 1.3% of the sample. For TCR Vbeta sequencing, memory CD4+ T cells were sorted ex vivo from the peripheral blood of narcolepsy patients and healthy controls. What the authors observed across the whole study: Patients and controls had similar numbers of sequenced blood memory CD4+ clonotypes, with averages of around 39,000 in patients and 33,354 in controls. No sequences matching autoreactive T cell clones were present in some of the blood memory CD4+ repertoires from patients and controls. Plots comparing CSF and blood CD4+ T cell clonotypes from the same patient highlighted HCRT-specific and TRIB2-specific autoreactive clonotypes. Autoreactive clonotypes were reported to be detected serially in the blood of the same patients and of different patients, but not in the blood of healthy controls.

The germline V gene supplies CDR1 MNHEY and CDR2 SVGAGI. Trimming costs V 6 bases and J 2 bases, and their ends lie 15 bases apart. The CDR3, cysteine through phenylalanine, is 15 amino acids long. This entry keeps only the CDR3 DNA: 45 bases, framed from base 1. The V and J segments used are TRBV6-5 and TRBJ2-3; the D gene cannot be named for sure. Sequencing was performed on CD45RA- memory CD4+ T cells from PBMCs. Reading the label with the study, this specimen's cell subset or site is: memory T cells sorted ex vivo from peripheral blood. This sequence was found in a human donor with narcolepsy. The bases are TGTGCCAGCAGCGAGTCCCTAGTTGTCACAGATACGCAGTATTTT. It is translated as CASSESLVVTDTQYF.